These 7 T cell receptor beta chains originate from one sample sequenced in a study of graft-versus-host responses after intestinal transplantation. Repertoires were generated with immunoSEQ multiplex PCR, while TCRdb's copy carries only in-frame clones and drops some. Of about 24,000 clones listed, 80% to 90% are singletons. The specimen was PBMCs, collected roughly 68 weeks after intestinal transplant. The receptor set was obtained from a human patient who received an intestinal transplant, so some T cells may come from the graft donor.

This chain connects TRBV29-1 to TRBJ2-5, with 7 bases that match TRBD2. Germline V gene data show CDR1 as SQVTM and CDR2 as ANQGSEA. The V gene end was trimmed by 7 bases and the J gene end by 4 bases; junction bases not matched to a gene: 3. The length of the CDR3 is 11 residues. DNA for the CDR3: TGCAGCGGCGCGGGAGTAGAGACCCAGTACTTC. Translation gives CSGAGVETQYF.

V gene TRBV5-1 combines with J gene TRBJ2-7; D is tentatively TRBD1 or TRBD2 (5 bases each). The CDR3 has 13 residues. The V end lost 3 bases, the J end lost 6 bases, and 13 bases lay between the germline ends. Germline CDR1 is SGHRS and CDR2 is YFSETQ. The CDR3 protein is CASSSGTGSEQYF. CDR3 bases: TGCGCCAGCAGCTCAGGGACGGGGTCCGAGCAGTACTTC.

The chain combines TRBV6-6 with TRBJ2-1, with D tentatively TRBD2 (5 bases). Trimming shortened V by 6 bases and J by 7 bases, and 22 bases separated the two germline ends. The CDR3 runs 16 residues. CDR1 and CDR2 (germline): MNHNY, SVGAGI (reference sequence). The CDR3 reads CASSPPTSHHGNEQFF. Written as DNA, the CDR3 is TGTGCCAGCAGCCCTCCCACTAGTCATCATGGGAATGAGCAGTTCTTC.

J is TRBJ1-1 and V is TRBV5-1; D possibly corresponds to TRBD1 (5 bases). The CDR3 extends over 18 amino acids. Trimming left V 4 bases short and J 6 bases short, with 28 bases between. Germline lookup yields CDR1 SGHRS and CDR2 YFSETQ. The CDR3 nucleotides read TGCGCCAGCAGCGACGGACAAGAGTTCGGACGACACGGCGCTGAAGCTTTCTTT. Protein sequence: CASSDGQEFGRHGAEAFF.

V usage is TRBV19 and J usage is TRBJ2-1, with a weak D call TRBD2 (5 bases). The CDR3 covers 13 residues. V was pared by 5 bases and J by 7 bases, with 12 bases between. Germline V gene data show CDR1 as LNHDA and CDR2 as SQIVND (reference sequence). In DNA, the CDR3 is TGTGCCAGTAGTCTCATGGGCGGGAATGAGCAGTTCTTC. As protein: CASSLMGGNEQFF.

The rearrangement uses TRBV27 and TRBJ2-1; D gene uncertain. V shed 2 bases and J shed 6 bases, with 14 bases lying between them. Germline CDR1 reads MNHEY; CDR2 reads SMNVEV (reference sequence). The CDR3 consists of 15 residues. The CDR3 reads CASSLRRMMGNEQFF. DNA for the CDR3: TGTGCCAGCAGTTTACGGCGGATGATGGGCAATGAGCAGTTCTTC.

The CDR3 nucleotides are TGTGCCAGCAGCGTGGGGGGGCTAGCCTACAATGAGCAGTTCTTC. The encoded protein is CASSVGGLAYNEQFF. The J gene is TRBJ2-1, the V gene TRBV9; D is possibly TRBD2 (7 bases). The CDR3 loop spans 15 amino acids. Germline lookup yields CDR1 SGDLS and CDR2 YYNGEE. Trimming left V 2 bases short and J 2 bases short, with 11 bases between.